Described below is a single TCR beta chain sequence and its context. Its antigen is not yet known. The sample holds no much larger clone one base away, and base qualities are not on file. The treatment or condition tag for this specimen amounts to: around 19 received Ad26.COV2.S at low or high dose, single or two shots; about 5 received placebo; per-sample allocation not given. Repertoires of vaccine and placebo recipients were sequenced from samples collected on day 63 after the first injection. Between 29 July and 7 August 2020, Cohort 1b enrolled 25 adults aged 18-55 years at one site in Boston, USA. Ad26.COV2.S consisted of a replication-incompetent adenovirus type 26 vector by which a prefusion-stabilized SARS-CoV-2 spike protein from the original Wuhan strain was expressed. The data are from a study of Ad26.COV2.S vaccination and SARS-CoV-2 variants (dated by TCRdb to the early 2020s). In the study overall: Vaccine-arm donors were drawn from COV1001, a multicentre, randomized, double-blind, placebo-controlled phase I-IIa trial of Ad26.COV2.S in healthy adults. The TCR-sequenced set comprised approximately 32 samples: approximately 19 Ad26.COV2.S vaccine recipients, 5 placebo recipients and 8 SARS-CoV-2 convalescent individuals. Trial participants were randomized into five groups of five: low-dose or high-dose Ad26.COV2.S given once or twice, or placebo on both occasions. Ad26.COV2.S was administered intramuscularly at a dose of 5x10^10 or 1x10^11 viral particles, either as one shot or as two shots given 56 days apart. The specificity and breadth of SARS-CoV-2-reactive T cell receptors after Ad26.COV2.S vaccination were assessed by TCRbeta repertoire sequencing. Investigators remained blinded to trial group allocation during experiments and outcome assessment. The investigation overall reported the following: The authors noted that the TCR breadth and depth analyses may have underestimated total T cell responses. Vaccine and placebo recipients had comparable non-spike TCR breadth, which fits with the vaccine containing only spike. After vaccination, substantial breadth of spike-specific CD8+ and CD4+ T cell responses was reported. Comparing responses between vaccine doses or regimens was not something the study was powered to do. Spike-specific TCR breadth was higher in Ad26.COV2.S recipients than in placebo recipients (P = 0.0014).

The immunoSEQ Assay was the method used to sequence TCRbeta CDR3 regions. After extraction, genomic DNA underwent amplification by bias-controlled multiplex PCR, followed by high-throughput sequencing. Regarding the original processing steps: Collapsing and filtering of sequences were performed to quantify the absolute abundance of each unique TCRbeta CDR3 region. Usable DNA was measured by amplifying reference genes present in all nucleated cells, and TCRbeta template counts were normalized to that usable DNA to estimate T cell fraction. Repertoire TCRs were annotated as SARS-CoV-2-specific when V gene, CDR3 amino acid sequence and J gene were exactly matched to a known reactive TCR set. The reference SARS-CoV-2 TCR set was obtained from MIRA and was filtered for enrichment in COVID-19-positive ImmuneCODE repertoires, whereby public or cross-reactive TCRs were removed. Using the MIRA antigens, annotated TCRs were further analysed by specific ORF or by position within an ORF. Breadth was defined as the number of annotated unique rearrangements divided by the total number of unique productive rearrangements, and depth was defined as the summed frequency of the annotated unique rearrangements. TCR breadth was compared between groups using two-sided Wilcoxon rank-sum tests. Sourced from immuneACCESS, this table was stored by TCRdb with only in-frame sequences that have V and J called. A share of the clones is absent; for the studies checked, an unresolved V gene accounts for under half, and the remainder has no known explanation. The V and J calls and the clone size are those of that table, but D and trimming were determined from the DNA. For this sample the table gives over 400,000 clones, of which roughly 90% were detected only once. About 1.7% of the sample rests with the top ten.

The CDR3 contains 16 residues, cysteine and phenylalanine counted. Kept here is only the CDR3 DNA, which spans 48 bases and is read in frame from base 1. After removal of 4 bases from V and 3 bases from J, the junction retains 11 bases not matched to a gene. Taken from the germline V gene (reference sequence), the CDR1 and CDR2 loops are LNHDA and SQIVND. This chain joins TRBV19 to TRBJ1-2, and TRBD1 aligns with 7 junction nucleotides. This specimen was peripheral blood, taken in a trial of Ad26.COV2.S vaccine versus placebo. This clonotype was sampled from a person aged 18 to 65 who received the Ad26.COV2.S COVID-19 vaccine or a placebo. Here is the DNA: TGTGCCAGTAGTAGGGACAGCTCGAGGAGCGACTATGGCTACACCTTC. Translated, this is CASSRDSSRSDYGYTF.